Detailed here is one TCR beta chain. Antigen: not known. Using immunoSEQ multiplex PCR, the repertoire was profiled, and TCRdb retains in-frame clones only, with some absent. The repertoire consists of over 100,000 clones, with approximately 85% occurring once and the leading ten covering 2% to 2.5%. V gave up 5 bases and J gave up 10 bases; unmatched junction bases: 4. Germline-derived CDR1 and CDR2 are SEHNR and FQNEAQ (reference sequence). The CDR3 has 12 residues. These data are taken from a study of cytotoxic CD8 clonotypes in ibrutinib-treated CLL. General study findings and limits: Clonality rose at ibrutinib response, held steady in sustained remission, and fell toward baseline at progression. Public clonotypes were rare and shrank or held steady on treatment.

This TCR derives from a human donor with chronic lymphocytic leukemia. The sequencing here drew on PBMCs, taken after 24 months of ibrutinib treatment. The gene calls are TRBV7-9 and TRBJ2-1, with 8 bases identical to TRBD2. The CDR3 coding sequence is TGTGCCAGCAGCGCGGGAGGTCCGGAGCAGTTCTTC. Protein: CASSAGGPEQFF.